Below, one TCR beta chain is given with its context. The protocol was immunoSEQ multiplex PCR, while the TCRdb copy is restricted to in-frame clones and leaves out a portion. The sample comprises 450,000 or so clones, 70% to 90% of which are singletons, and roughly 1.6% rests with the top ten. Germline assignment: CDR1 MNHEY and CDR2 SVGAGI. Trimming removed 7 bases at V and 4 bases at J, with 13 bases between. The CDR3 length is 14 residues. This sample was taken from a study of blood T cell repertoires in COVID-19. The sample comprised peripheral blood. The TCR was taken from a woman aged 40 to 50 with COVID-19, enrolled during active disease. J is TRBJ1-4 and V is TRBV6-5; D might be TRBD1 (6 bases). CDR3 in amino acids: CASTWTVDNEKLFF. The CDR3 DNA reads TGTGCCAGCACATGGACAGTTGATAATGAAAAACTGTTTTTT.